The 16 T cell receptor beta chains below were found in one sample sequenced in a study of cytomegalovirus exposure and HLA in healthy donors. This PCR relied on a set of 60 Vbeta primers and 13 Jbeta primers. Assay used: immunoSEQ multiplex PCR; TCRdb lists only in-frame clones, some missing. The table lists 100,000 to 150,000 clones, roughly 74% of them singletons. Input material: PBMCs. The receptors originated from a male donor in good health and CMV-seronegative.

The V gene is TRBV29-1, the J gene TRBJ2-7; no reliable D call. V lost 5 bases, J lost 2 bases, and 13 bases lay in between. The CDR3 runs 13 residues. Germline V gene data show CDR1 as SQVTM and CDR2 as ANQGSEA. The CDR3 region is CSVPGQATYEQYF. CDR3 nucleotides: TGCAGCGTTCCAGGTCAGGCGACCTACGAGCAGTACTTC.

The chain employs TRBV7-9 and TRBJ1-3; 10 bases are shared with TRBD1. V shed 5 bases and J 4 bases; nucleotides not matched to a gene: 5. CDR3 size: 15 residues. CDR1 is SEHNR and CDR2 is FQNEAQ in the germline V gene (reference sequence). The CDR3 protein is CASSPGQGGGNTIYF. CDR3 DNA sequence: TGTGCCAGCAGCCCCGGACAGGGGGGCGGAAACACCATATATTTT.

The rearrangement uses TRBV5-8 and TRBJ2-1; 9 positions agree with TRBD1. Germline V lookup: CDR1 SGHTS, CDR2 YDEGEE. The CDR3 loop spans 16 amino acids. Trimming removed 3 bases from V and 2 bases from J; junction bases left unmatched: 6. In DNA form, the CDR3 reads TGTGCCAGCAGCTACCGACAGGGGGAAACCTACAATGAGCAGTTCTTC. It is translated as CASSYRQGETYNEQFF.

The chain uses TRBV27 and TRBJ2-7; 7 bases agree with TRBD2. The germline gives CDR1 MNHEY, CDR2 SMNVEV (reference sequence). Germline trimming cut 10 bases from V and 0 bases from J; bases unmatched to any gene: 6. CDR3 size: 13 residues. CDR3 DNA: TGTGCCACCCAGCGGGGCCCCTCCTACGAGCAGTACTTC. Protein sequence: CATQRGPSYEQYF.

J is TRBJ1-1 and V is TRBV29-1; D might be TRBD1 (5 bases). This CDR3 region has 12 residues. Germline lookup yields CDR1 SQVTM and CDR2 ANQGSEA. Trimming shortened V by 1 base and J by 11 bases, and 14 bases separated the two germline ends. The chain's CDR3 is CSVEAGGGSAFF. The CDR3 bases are TGCAGCGTTGAAGCGGGGGGGGGTTCGGCTTTCTTT.

CDR3 in DNA: TGTGCCAGCAGCTTGGCAGGGGGCCAAGAGACCCAGTACTTC. Translated, it gives CASSLAGGQETQYF. The J gene is TRBJ2-5, the V gene TRBV7-2, with TRBD1 identical over 7 bases. The trim removed 3 bases at V and 1 base at J, leaving 2 bases unmatched. The CDR3 length is 14 residues. Germline V gene lookup returns CDR1 SGHTA and CDR2 FQGNSA.

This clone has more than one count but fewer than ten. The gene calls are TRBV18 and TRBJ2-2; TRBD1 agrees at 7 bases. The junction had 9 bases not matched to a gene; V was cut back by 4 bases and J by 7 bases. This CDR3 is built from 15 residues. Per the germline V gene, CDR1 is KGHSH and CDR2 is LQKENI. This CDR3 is CASSRDSSDIGELFF. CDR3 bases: TGTGCCAGCTCACGGGACAGTAGTGATATCGGGGAGCTGTTTTTT.

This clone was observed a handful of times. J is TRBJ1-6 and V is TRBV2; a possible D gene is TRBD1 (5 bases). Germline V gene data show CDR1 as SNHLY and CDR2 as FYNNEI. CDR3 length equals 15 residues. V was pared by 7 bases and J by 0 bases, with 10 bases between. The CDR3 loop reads CASTGGGSYNSPLHF. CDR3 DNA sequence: TGTGCCAGCACGGGGGGAGGCTCCTATAATTCACCCCTCCACTTT. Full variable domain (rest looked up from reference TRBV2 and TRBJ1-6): EPEVTQTPSHQVTQMGQEVILRCVPISNHLYFYWYRQILGQKVEFLVSFYNNEISEKSEIFDDQFSVERPDGSNFTLKIRSTKLEDSAMYFCASTGGGSYNSPLHFGNGTRLTVT.

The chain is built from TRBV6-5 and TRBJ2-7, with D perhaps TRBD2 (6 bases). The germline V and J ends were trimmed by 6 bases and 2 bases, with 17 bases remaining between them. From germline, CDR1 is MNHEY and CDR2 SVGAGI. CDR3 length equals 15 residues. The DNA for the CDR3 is TGTGCCAGCAGAAGGACCCGGGACTCAACCTACGAGCAGTACTTC. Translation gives CASRRTRDSTYEQYF.

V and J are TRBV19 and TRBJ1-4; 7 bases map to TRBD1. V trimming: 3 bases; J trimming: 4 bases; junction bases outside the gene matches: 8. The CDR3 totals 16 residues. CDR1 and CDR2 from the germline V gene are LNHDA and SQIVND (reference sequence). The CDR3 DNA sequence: TGTGCCAGTAGTATGCTACCGGGACAGAATAATGAAAAACTGTTTTTT. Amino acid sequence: CASSMLPGQNNEKLFF.

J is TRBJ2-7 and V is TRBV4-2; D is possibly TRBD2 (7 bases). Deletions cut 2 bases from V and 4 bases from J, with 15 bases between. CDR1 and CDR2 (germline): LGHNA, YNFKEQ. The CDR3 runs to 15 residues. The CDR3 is CASSQLGGGWYEQYF. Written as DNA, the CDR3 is TGTGCCAGCAGCCAATTGGGGGGGGGCTGGTACGAGCAGTACTTC.

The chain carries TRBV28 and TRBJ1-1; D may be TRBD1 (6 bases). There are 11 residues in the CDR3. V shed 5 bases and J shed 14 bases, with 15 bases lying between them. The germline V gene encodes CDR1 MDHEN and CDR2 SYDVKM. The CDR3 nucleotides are TGTGCCAGCAGTACCCGACAGGATCAATTCTTT. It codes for CASSTRQDQFF.

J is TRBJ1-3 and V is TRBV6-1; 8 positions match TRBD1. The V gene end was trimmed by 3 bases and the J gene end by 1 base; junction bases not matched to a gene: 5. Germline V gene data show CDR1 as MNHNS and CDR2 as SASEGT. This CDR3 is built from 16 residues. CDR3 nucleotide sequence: TGTGCCAGCAGTGACCGACAGGGGCAGTCTGGAAACACCATATATTTT. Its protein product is CASSDRQGQSGNTIYF.

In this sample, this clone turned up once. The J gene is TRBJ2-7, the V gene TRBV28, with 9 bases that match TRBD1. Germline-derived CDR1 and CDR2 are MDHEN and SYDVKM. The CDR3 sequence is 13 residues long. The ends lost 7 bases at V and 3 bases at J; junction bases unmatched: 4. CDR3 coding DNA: TGTGCCAGCAATTGGGACAGGGACTACGAGCAGTACTTC. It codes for CASNWDRDYEQYF. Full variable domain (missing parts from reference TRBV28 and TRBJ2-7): DVKVTQSSRYLVKRTGEKVFLECVQDMDHENMFWYRQDPGLGLRLIYFSYDVKMKEKGDIPEGYSVSREKKERFSLILESASTNQTSMYLCASNWDRDYEQYFGPGTRLTVT.

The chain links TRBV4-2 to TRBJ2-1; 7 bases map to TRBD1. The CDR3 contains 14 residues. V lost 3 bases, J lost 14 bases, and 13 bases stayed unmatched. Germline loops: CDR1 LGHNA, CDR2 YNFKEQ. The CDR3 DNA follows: TGTGCCAGCAGCCAGGGTACAGGGGATCTTGGGGAGTTCTTC. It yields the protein CASSQGTGDLGEFF.

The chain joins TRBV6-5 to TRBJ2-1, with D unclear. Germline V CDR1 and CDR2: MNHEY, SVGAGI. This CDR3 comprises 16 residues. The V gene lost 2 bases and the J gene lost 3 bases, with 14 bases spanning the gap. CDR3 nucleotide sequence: TGTGCCAGCAGTTACCGACCAGTAAGGAGCTACAATGAGCAGTTCTTC. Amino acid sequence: CASSYRPVRSYNEQFF.